The clone carrying this T cell receptor (beta chain) was detected only a few times. Its antigen remains unidentified. The data originate from a study of cytomegalovirus exposure and HLA in healthy donors. For the study at large: Most genotyped donors, around 78% of fewer than 400, had Caucasian-associated genetic ancestry.

The germline V gene encodes CDR1 WSHSY and CDR2 SAAADI. V lost 5 bases, J lost 6 bases, and 12 bases stayed unmatched. This CDR3 comprises 15 residues. PCR amplification relied on 60 Vbeta primers (plus 13 Jbeta primers). Assay used: immunoSEQ multiplex PCR; TCRdb lists only in-frame clones, some missing. The sample shows about 150,000 clones, approximately 83% of them seen only once. Regarding the study as a whole: Later analysis demonstrated an association between a missense DCLRE1C variant and TCR beta V- and J-gene trimming. V segments that were indistinguishable, TRBV6-2 and TRBV6-3 among them, were omitted from analysis.

The receptor was isolated from a male donor in good health and CMV-seronegative. The genes are TRBV10-2 and TRBJ1-1; 7 bases line up with TRBD1. Input material: PBMCs. CDR3 bases: TGCGCCAGCAGTCCAACAGGGGCACCAGGTCCTGAAGCTTTCTTT. It specifies CASSPTGAPGPEAFF.